This record concerns one TCR beta chain sequence. The specificity of this receptor is unknown. No much larger clone exists at a distance of one base, and base qualities are not known. At one collaborating source in Seattle, patients were enrolled during active infection and were followed longitudinally through the course of disease. The collaborating institutions used their own protocols to collect whole blood in K2EDTA tubes. For TCRbeta analysis, collaborator samples were shipped as frozen whole blood, as isolated PBMCs, or as DNA extracted from either sample type. This entry is derived from a study of blood T cell repertoires in COVID-19 (dated by TCRdb to 2020 to 2022). General notes on the study: The collaborator samples originated in the United States, Italy and Spain and spanned the acute and convalescent phases of COVID-19. Sample metadata almost always included a de-identified subject ID, COVID-19 status, age in years and sex. The samples were drawn from the first 160 participants of the ongoing ImmuneRACE study and from 1,200 or so subjects provided by 6 global collaborators. Where available, HLA class I and class II types were obtained from metadata supplied by the sample provider rather than from assay-based typing. The material from the prospective study consisted of cDNA or gDNA derived from T cells, B-cell-depleted T cells, or PBMCs. Subjects who had been exposed to COVID-19, were actively infected with it, or had recovered from it provided the deeply sampled blood TCRbeta repertoires that made up the dataset. The repertoires were released in a freely available public database intended as a resource for research on the immune response to SARS-CoV-2.

Overall results and qualifications from the work: The amount of clinical and demographic metadata varied by source and participant and was provided uncurated.

CDR3 length: 15 amino acids, cysteine to phenylalanine. Here the CDR3 DNA is all that survives: 45 bases in frame from base 1. The CDR1 and CDR2 encoded by the germline V gene (reference sequence) are LGHDT and YNNKEL. V is pruned by 4 bases and J by 6 bases, leaving 10 bases of the junction without a gene match. TCRbeta CDR3 regions were amplified from genomic DNA by means of the immunoSEQ Assay, a bias-controlled multiplex PCR. The published analysis was carried out like this. Nucleated cell counts per sample were estimated from amplification of reference gene primers within the assay. To quantify the absolute abundance of each unique TCRbeta CDR3 rearrangement, sequence reads were collapsed and filtered. For each sample, productive Simpson clonality was calculated by taking the square root of Simpson's diversity index across productive rearrangements. This is the immuneACCESS table as TCRdb keeps it, with only in-frame sequences that have V and J called. A part of the clones is gone; compared with another copy, unresolved V genes explain less than half, and the rest is unexplained. V and J calls and clone size follow that table, whereas D and trimming were derived from the DNA. The sample data list around 210,000 clones, and approximately 85% of these were observed just once. The ten most abundant clones make up 4.5% to 5.5% of the sample.

This receptor chain uses TRBV3-1 (or the pseudogene TRBV3-2) and TRBJ2-7; TRBD1 lines up with 9 middle nucleotides. Sequenced sample: peripheral blood. The receptor's source is a man aged 50-60 years with COVID-19, enrolled during active disease. The nucleotide sequence reads as follows: TGTGCCAGCAGCCCTCTTGGGACAGGGATCGTCGAGCAGTACTTC. Translation gives CASSPLGTGIVEQYF.